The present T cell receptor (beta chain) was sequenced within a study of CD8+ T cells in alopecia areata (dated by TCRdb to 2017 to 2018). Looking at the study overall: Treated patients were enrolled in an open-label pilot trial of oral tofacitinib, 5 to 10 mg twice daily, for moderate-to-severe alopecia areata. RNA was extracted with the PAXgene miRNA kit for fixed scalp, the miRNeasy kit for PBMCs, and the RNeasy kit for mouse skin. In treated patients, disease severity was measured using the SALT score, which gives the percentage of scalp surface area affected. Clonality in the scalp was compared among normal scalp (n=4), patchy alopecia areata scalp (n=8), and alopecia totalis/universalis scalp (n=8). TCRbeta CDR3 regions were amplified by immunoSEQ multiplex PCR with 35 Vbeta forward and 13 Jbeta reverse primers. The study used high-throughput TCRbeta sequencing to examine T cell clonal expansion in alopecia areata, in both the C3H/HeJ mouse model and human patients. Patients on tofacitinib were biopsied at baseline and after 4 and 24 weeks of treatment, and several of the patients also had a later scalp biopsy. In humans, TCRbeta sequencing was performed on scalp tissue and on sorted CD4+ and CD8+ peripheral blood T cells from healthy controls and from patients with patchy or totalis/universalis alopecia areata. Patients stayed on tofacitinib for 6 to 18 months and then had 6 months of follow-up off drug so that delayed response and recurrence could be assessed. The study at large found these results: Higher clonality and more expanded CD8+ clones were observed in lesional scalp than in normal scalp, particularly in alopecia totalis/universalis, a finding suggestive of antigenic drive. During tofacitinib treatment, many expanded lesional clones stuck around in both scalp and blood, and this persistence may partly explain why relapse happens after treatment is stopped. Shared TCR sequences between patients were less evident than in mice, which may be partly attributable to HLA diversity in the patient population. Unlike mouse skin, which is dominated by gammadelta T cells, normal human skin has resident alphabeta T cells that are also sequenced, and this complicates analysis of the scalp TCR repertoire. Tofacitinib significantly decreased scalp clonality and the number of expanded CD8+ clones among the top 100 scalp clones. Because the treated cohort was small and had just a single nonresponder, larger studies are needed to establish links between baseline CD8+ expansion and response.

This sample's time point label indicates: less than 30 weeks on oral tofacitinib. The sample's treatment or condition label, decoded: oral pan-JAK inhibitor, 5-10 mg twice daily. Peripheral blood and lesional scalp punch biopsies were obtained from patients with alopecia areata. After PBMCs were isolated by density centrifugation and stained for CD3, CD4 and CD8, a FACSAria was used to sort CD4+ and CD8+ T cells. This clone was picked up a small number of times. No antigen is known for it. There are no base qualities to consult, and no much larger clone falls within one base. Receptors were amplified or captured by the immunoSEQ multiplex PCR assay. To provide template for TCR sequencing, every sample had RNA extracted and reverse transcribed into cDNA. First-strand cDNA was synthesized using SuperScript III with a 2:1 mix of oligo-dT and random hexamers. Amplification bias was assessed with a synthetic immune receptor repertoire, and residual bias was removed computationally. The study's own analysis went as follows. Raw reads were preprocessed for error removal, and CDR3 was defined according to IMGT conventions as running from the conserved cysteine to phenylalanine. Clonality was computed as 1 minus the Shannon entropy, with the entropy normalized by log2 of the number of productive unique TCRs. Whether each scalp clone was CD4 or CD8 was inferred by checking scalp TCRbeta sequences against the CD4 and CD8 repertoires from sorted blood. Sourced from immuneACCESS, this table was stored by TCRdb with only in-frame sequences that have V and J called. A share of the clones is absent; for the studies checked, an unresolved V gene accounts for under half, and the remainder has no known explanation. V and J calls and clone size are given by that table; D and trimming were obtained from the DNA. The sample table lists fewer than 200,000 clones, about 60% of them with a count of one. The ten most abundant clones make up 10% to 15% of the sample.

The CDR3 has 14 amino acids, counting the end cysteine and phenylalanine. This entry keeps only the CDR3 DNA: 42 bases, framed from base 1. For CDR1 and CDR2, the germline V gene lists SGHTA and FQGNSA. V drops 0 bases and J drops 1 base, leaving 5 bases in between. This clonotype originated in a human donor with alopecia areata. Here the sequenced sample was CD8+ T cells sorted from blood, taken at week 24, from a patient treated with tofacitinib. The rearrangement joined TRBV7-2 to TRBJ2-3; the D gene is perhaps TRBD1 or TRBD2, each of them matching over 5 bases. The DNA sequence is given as TGTGCCAGCAGCTTAGCGGGGGGCACAGATACGCAGTATTTT. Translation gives CASSLAGGTDTQYF.